This T cell receptor beta chain derives from a study of somatic mutations in cytotoxic T cells in rheumatoid arthritis (dated 2017 in TCRdb). Describing the broader study: Right after diagnosis and prior to the start of any treatment, approximately 30 ml EDTA of peripheral blood was drawn from patients. A total of roughly 60 rheumatoid arthritis patients and roughly 18 healthy controls underwent TCRB deep sequencing. The study asked whether expanded CD8+ T-cell clones in newly diagnosed, untreated rheumatoid arthritis carry somatic mutations, and used TCRB deep sequencing to characterize clonality. A FACSAria II or Sony SH800 was used to flow-sort some V beta antibody-stained T-cell populations at nearly 100% purity, and TCRB sequencing was also done on sorted V beta1+ cells. Median age was essentially the same in the patient group and the control group. Beyond this particular receptor, the publication reports: CD8+ T-cell clonality did not differ significantly between rheumatoid arthritis patients and age-matched healthy controls. No adjustment for multiple comparisons was made for the slight TRBV07 underrepresentation in patients. The expanded CD8+ clones had unknown antigen targets, and not appearing in virus-specific databases did not rule out that they were virus-specific. In patients, CD8+ clonality rose with age (Spearman r of about 0.53), which was not the case in healthy controls. Several identical CD8+ TCRB sequences were found in both blood and synovial fluid, and in 8 of 65 patients the largest CD8+ clone exceeded 20% of CD8+ cells.

Details on this clone: What antigen it recognizes has not been identified. No quality values exist for individual bases; no much larger clone is one base distant.

V sheds 2 bases and J sheds 4 bases, leaving 18 bases between their ends. The CDR3 has 16 amino acids, counting the end cysteine and phenylalanine. Only the CDR3 DNA is retained, 48 bases long and in frame from the first base. Per the germline V gene, SNHLY is the CDR1 and FYNNEI is the CDR2. On an AutoMACS, CD4+ and CD8+ cells were isolated via positive magnetic bead selection, and their purity was verified by flow cytometry. After a first flow cytometry screen using a TCR V beta antibody panel, clonal expansions were characterized through TCRB deep sequencing of sorted CD8+ fractions. Isolation of peripheral blood mononuclear cells was done through Ficoll-Paque PLUS density gradient separation. Using Nucleospin Tissue or Tissue XS kits, DNA was extracted from CD4-enriched, CD8-enriched or PBMC samples, with quantification by a Qubit 2.0 fluorometer. The immunoSEQ assay was applied to genomic DNA for TCRB CDR3 sequencing. Per the source publication's procedure: Published virus-specific TCRB sequences were compared with patient CD8+ clones larger than 1%, and only a few matches were found. Nothing other than productive TCRB rearrangements was included in the analyses. Clonality was expressed as a Shannon entropy-based productive clonality index, with each clone defined by a unique TCRB CDR3 sequence. Repertoire overlap between two samples was calculated from the template counts of each clone relative to total templates per sample. Flow cytometry-measured V-gene usage correlated with V-gene usage from TCRB sequencing, with a Spearman r of approximately 0.6. The table was pulled from immuneACCESS by TCRdb, which kept in-frame rearrangements only. Such tables lose some clones; where checked, under half of the loss comes from unresolved V genes, and the rest has no known cause. V, J and clone size were drawn from that table, and D and trimming were deduced from the DNA. Recorded for this sample are 6,000 to 8,500 clones; around 91% of them occurred a single time. The ten biggest clones cover 26% of the sample.

The rearrangement joined TRBV2 to TRBJ2-7; TRBD2 might be the D gene, on 7 matching bases. Sequencing used CD8+ T cells sorted from blood. The origin of this receptor is a woman in her seventies with rheumatoid arthritis. The DNA sequence is TGTGCCAGCAGTGAACTTTCCAGGGGCGGGGGTTACGAGCAGTACTTC. It specifies CASSELSRGGGYEQYF.